The T cell receptor beta chain under discussion was sequenced for a study of T cells after posttransplantation cyclophosphamide. Turning to this clone: The antigen is undetermined.

Overall study results and limits: TRB clonality was highly associated with recipient CMV seropositivity and reactivation.

Here immunoSEQ multiplex PCR was the method, and the copy in TCRdb shows in-frame clones only, minus some. The sample gives 50,000 to 60,000 clones, roughly 92% of which show up once; 2.5% to 3% is in the top ten. The CDR3 contains 15 residues. V lost 1 base, J lost 0 bases, and 9 bases lay in between. Germline-derived CDR1 and CDR2 are MNHEY and SMNVEV (reference sequence). The chain combines TRBV27 with TRBJ1-1; D may be TRBD1 (5 bases). This clonotype was sampled from a woman aged 25 to 45 in good health and a related stem cell transplant donor. Input material: PBMCs. The CDR3 sequence: CASSLFDSLNTEAFF. CDR3 DNA: TGTGCCAGCAGTTTATTCGACAGCCTGAACACTGAAGCTTTCTTT.